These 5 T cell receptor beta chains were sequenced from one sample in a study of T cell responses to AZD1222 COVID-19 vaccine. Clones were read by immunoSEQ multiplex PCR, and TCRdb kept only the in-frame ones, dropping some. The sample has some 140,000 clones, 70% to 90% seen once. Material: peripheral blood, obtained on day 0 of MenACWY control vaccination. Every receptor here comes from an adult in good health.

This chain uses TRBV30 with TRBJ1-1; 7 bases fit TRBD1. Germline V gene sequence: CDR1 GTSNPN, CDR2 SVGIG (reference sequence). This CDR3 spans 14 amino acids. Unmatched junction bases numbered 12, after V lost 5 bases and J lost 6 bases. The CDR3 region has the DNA TGTGCCTGGGCCGACAGGGACCGGTTCGCTGAAGCTTTCTTT. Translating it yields CAWADRDRFAEAFF.

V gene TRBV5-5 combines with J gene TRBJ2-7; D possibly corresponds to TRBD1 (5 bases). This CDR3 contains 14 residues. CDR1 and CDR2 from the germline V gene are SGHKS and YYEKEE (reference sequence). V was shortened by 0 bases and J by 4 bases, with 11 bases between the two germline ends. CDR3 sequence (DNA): TGTGCCAGCAGCTTGGGTCCAGGGTCGTACGAGCAGTACGTC. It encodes CASSLGPGSYEQYV.

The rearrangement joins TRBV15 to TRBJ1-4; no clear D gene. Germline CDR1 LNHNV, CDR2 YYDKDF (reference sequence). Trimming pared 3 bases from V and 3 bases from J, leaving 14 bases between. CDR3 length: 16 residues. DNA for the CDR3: TGTGCCACCAGCAGCCCCTCCGGATTTGCTAATGAAAAACTGTTTTTT. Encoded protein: CATSSPSGFANEKLFF.

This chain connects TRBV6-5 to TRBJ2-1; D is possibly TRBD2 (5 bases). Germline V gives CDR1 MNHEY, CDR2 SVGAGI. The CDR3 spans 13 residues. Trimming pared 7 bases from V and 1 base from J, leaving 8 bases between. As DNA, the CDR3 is TGTGCCAGCATAGAGGGATCCTACAATGAGCAGTTCTTC. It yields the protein CASIEGSYNEQFF.

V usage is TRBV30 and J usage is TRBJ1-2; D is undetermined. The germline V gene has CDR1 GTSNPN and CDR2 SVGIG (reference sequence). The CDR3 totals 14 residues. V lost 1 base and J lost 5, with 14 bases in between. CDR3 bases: TGTGCCTGGAGTGAAGAGGAGATGGGGTATGGCTACACCTTC. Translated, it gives CAWSEEEMGYGYTF.